These 19 T cell receptor beta chains share one sample of origin, sequenced in a study of T-cell reconstitution after alpha-beta-depleted transplantation in children. This sample's TCRbeta library carried unique molecular identifier barcodes. A single record per CDR3 protein comes from TCRdb applying MiXCR to the PCR reads. The sample carries about 420,000 distinct CDR3 sequences, about 17% recorded once. This specimen consisted of PBMCs, mostly from graft donor cells, obtained 360 days after TCRalphabeta/CD19-depleted stem cell transplant. These receptors originate from a boy younger than two who had a stem cell transplant for Wiskott-Aldrich syndrome, so the T cells may come from the graft donor.

This clonotype was seen many times. The germline gene is not matched at one end of the junction; a read error may be the cause. The gene calls are TRBV7-2 and TRBJ1-2; 7 positions agree with TRBD1. Germline CDR1 reads SGHTA; CDR2 reads FQGNSA. This CDR3 spans 13 amino acids. The CDR3 nucleotides read TGTGCCAGCAGCTTCGGGACAGTCTATGACTACACCTTC. This encodes CASSFGTVYDYTF. The full variable domain, with the rest looked up from reference TRBV7-2 and TRBJ1-2, is GAGVSQSPSNKVTEKGKDVELRCDPISGHTALYWYRQSLGQGLEFLIYFQGNSAPDKSGLPSDRFSAERTGGSVSTLTIQRTQQEDSAVYLCASSFGTVYDYTFGSGTRLTVV.

In its sample, this clonotype was seen a few times. V gene TRBV5-5 combines with J gene TRBJ2-3; 8 bases match TRBD1. CDR1 is SGHKS and CDR2 is YYEKEE in the germline V gene (reference sequence). The CDR3 extends over 14 amino acids. J gave up 9 bases and V 4 bases, and 10 bases lay outside the gene matches. The CDR3 sequence: CASSLGTAGGTQYF. The CDR3 DNA sequence: TGTGCCAGCAGCCTCGGCACGGCAGGGGGCACGCAGTATTTT.

This clonotype was counted ten times or more. The chain recombines TRBV5-5 with TRBJ2-7, with 9 nucleotides matching TRBD1. Looked up from germline, CDR1 is SGHKS and CDR2 is YYEKEE (reference sequence). The CDR3 is 14 residues long. With 4 bases clipped from V and 1 base from J, the junction kept 3 bases outside the gene matches. The CDR3: CASSVDRGSYEQYF. DNA of the CDR3: TGTGCCAGCAGCGTGGACAGGGGTTCCTACGAGCAGTACTTC.

This clonotype was counted many times. The chain links TRBV7-9 to TRBJ2-1; tentative D call: TRBD2 (7 bases). The germline V gene encodes CDR1 SEHNR and CDR2 FQNEAQ (reference sequence). Between the trimmed V and J ends, which lost 6 bases and 9 bases, there was a span of 15 bases. This CDR3 is built from 13 residues. The CDR3: CASSWGGATEQFF. The CDR3 coding sequence is TGTGCCAGCAGTTGGGGGGGGGCGACTGAGCAGTTCTTC.

The J gene is TRBJ2-5, the V gene TRBV5-1; perhaps TRBD2 as D (5 bases). CDR1 and CDR2 (germline): SGHRS, YFSETQ. The V end was cut by 3 bases, the J end by 2 bases, with 14 bases between. The CDR3 has 15 residues. The CDR3 is CASSSSLVPQETQYF. Written as DNA, the CDR3 is TGCGCCAGCAGCTCTTCACTAGTCCCTCAAGAGACCCAGTACTTC.

This clonotype was observed a few times. The CDR3 here is CASRPPGSSYNEQFF. The CDR3 DNA reads as TGTGCCAGCAGACCCCCTGGGAGCTCCTACAATGAGCAGTTCTTC. This chain links TRBV12-3 or TRBV12-4 with TRBJ2-1; TRBD2 might be the D (5 bases). The CDR3 runs 15 residues. V was shortened by 6 bases and J by 0 bases, with 12 bases between the two germline ends.

The rearrangement uses TRBV20-1 and TRBJ1-2, with 11 nucleotides matching TRBD1. The CDR3 totals 13 residues. The V segment lost 3 bases and the J segment 8 bases; nucleotides outside the gene matches: 5. The germline CDR1 and CDR2 sequences are DFQATT and SNEGSKA (reference sequence). CDR3 bases: TGCAGTGCTAGCGGGACAGGGGGGAAGGGCTACACCTTC. Translation gives CSASGTGGKGYTF.

This clonotype was counted a few times. The rearrangement uses TRBV9 and TRBJ2-6, with a weak D call TRBD2 (5 bases). V shed 0 bases and J shed 2 bases, with 15 bases lying between them. There are 18 residues in the CDR3. Germline V gene data show CDR1 as SGDLS and CDR2 as YYNGEE. Here the CDR3 reads CASSVVGWGEAGANVLTF. CDR3 sequence (DNA): TGTGCCAGCAGCGTAGTAGGGTGGGGAGAAGCTGGGGCCAACGTCCTGACTTTC.

The CDR3 loop is CSARGDRGYTEAFF. The CDR3 nucleotides read TGCAGTGCTAGAGGGGACAGGGGATATACTGAAGCTTTCTTT. This chain joins TRBV20-1 and TRBJ1-1; TRBD1 aligns across 10 bases. The V and J ends lost 1 base and 5 bases, in that order; junction bases with no gene match: 4. This CDR3 comprises 14 residues. Germline V gives CDR1 DFQATT, CDR2 SNEGSKA (reference sequence).

In this sample, this clonotype turned up a few times. The rearrangement links TRBV4-1 to TRBJ2-3, with D uncertain. The germline V and J ends were trimmed by 4 bases and 7 bases, with 21 bases remaining between them. The CDR3 totals 16 residues. In germline, CDR1 is MGHRA, CDR2 YSYEKL. The CDR3 protein is CASSPSGPPNTYTQYF. The CDR3 coding sequence is TGCGCCAGCAGCCCTTCGGGCCCTCCGAACACGTATACGCAGTATTTT.

This sequence joins TRBV5-1 and TRBJ1-1; 9 bases fit TRBD1. Germline CDR1 reads SGHRS; CDR2 reads YFSETQ. The CDR3 spans 16 residues. J was trimmed by 1 base and V by 4 bases; bases with no gene match: 8. The CDR3 bases are TGCGCCAGCAGCCGACAGCCGGGACAGGGGAACACTGAAGCTTTCTTT. Amino acid sequence: CASSRQPGQGNTEAFF.

V is TRBV12-3 or TRBV12-4 and J is TRBJ2-4, with D maybe TRBD2 (5 bases). The CDR3 is made up of 16 amino acids. Trimming shortened V by 3 bases and J by 0 bases, and 12 bases separated the two germline ends. The CDR3 is CASSFRAGLAKNIQYF. The CDR3 DNA sequence: TGTGCCAGCAGTTTTCGGGCTGGACTAGCCAAAAACATTCAGTACTTC.

The chain recombines TRBV29-1 with TRBJ1-5; D might be TRBD1 (5 bases). In germline, CDR1 is SQVTM, CDR2 ANQGSEA. This CDR3 is 14 amino acids long. V lost 4 bases, J lost 4 bases, and 14 bases lay in between. The CDR3 nucleotides are TGCAGCGTTGGGGGCCCGGGACTAAATCAGCCCCAGCATTTT. Amino acids: CSVGGPGLNQPQHF.

This clonotype was observed at least ten times. The rearrangement uses TRBV12-3 or TRBV12-4 and TRBJ2-3, with TRBD2 matching 8 bases. Losses at the gene ends were 2 bases for V and 4 bases for J; bases not matched to a gene: 5. The CDR3 has 15 residues. CDR3 coding DNA: TGTGCCAGCAGTTTATGGGGACTAGTGGCAGATACGCAGTATTTT. Translation: CASSLWGLVADTQYF.

The gene calls are TRBV10-1 and TRBJ2-1; D might be TRBD2 (7 bases). The V and J ends lost 2 bases and 7 bases respectively, with 15 bases between them. Germline V gene data show CDR1 as WNHNN and CDR2 as SYGVQD (reference sequence). CDR3 length: 15 residues. CDR3 nucleotide sequence: TGCGCCAGCAGTGAGGAGGGGGGGCCCCTTAATGAGCAGTTCTTC. This encodes CASSEEGGPLNEQFF.

The chain couples TRBV2 to TRBJ2-7, with 9 bases fitting TRBD1. V shed 1 base, J shed 4 bases, and the junction held 5 bases outside the gene matches. This CDR3 comprises 15 residues. CDR1 SNHLY and CDR2 FYNNEI come from the germline V gene. The CDR3 nucleotides read TGTGCCAGCAGTGAAGGGACAGGGGTTAGGTACGAGCAGTACTTC. Translating gives CASSEGTGVRYEQYF.

The chain employs TRBV28 and TRBJ2-1; TRBD1 agrees at 8 bases. V shed 7 bases, J shed 4 bases, and the junction held 6 bases outside the gene matches. Germline V gene sequence: CDR1 MDHEN, CDR2 SYDVKM. The CDR3 is 14 amino acids. CDR3 nucleotides: TGTGCCAGCACCGGGGGACAGGAGTACAATGAGCAGTTCTTC. Translation: CASTGGQEYNEQFF.

V and J are TRBV19 and TRBJ1-2; D may be TRBD1 (6 bases). V was pared by 3 bases and J by 4 bases, with 15 bases between. This CDR3 contains 15 residues. Germline V gives CDR1 LNHDA, CDR2 SQIVND (reference sequence). The CDR3 region has the DNA TGTGCCAGTAGTATCCCAACCGGGACAATCTATGGCTACACCTTC. It translates to CASSIPTGTIYGYTF.

This clonotype was counted only a few times. The CDR3 DNA follows: TGCAGTGCTAGTAGCGGTCCGAACACCGGGGAGCTGTTTTTT. It is translated as CSASSGPNTGELFF. The genes are TRBV20-1 and TRBJ2-2, with D tentatively TRBD2 (6 bases). CDR1 is DFQATT, CDR2 SNEGSKA, per germline (reference sequence). The CDR3 contains 14 residues. Trimming removed 3 bases from V and 0 bases from J, with 8 bases in between.